This TCR beta chain was documented in a study of blood T cell repertoires in COVID-19. Across the whole study: The United States, Italy and Spain supplied acute and convalescent COVID-19 samples.

Libraries were prepared by immunoSEQ multiplex PCR; TCRdb keeps only in-frame clonotypes and omits some of them. The data show around 250,000 clones, just over 85% seen once. Sequenced material: peripheral blood. This receptor was taken from a woman under 40 with active or convalescent COVID-19.

The CDR3 DNA follows: TGTGCCAGCAGCCCAAAGACGGGTCCCTACGAGCAGTACTTC. It encodes CASSPKTGPYEQYF. The rearrangement joins TRBV11-2 to TRBJ2-7; D not resolved. Germline CDR1 reads SGHAT; CDR2 reads FQNNGV. Trimming removed 5 bases from V and 2 bases from J, with 13 bases in between. This CDR3 comprises 14 residues.